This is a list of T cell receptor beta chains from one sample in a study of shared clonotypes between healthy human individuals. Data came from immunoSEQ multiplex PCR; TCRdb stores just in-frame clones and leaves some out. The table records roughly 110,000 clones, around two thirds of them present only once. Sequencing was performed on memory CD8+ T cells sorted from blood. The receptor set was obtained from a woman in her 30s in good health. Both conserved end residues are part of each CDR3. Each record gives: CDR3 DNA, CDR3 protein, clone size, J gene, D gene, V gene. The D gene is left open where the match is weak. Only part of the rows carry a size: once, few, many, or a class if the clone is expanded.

CDR3nt: TGTGCCAGCAGCTCCTCCCCAGCGGGAGGCTACAATGAGCAGTTCTTC
CDR3aa: CASSSSPAGGYNEQFF
abundance: many
j_gene: TRBJ2-1
d_gene: TRBD2
v_gene: TRBV11-2

CDR3nt: TGTGCCAGCCCAACCTCAAATCAGGAGCAGCCAGACATTCGTTACAATGAGCAGTTCTTC
CDR3aa: CASPTSNQEQPDIRYNEQFF
abundance: -
j_gene: TRBJ2-1
d_gene: -
v_gene: TRBV18

CDR3nt: TGTGCCAGCAGCTTAGTGGCAGAGTCCTACGAGCAGTACTTC
CDR3aa: CASSLVAESYEQYF
abundance: -
j_gene: TRBJ2-7
d_gene: -
v_gene: TRBV11-2

CDR3nt: TGTGCCAGCAGCTTAAATTGGGGGTACGAGCAGTACTTC
CDR3aa: CASSLNWGYEQYF
abundance: -
j_gene: TRBJ2-7
d_gene: -
v_gene: TRBV11-1

CDR3nt: TGTGCTGCAGCGGCAGGGGTTAATGATCAGCCCCAGCATTTT
CDR3aa: CAAAAGVNDQPQHF
abundance: few
j_gene: TRBJ1-5
d_gene: -
v_gene: TRBV6-1

CDR3nt: TGTGCCAGCAGAGACAGGGGGCAGGGCGAGCAGTACTTC
CDR3aa: CASRDRGQGEQYF
abundance: few
j_gene: TRBJ2-7
d_gene: TRBD1
v_gene: TRBV2

CDR3nt: TGTGCCAGCAGCTCTGGGCGGGAGGGAGCCAAAAACATTCAGTACTTC
CDR3aa: CASSSGREGAKNIQYF
abundance: few
j_gene: TRBJ2-4
d_gene: TRBD2
v_gene: TRBV7-9

CDR3nt: TGCGCCAGCAGCTTGTTGGGGATGGATCAGCCCCAGCATTTT
CDR3aa: CASSLLGMDQPQHF
abundance: -
j_gene: TRBJ1-5
d_gene: -
v_gene: TRBV5-1

CDR3nt: TGTGCCACCAGCAGAGGGGGACTATCCCGGGATGAGCAGTTCTTC
CDR3aa: CATSRGGLSRDEQFF
abundance: -
j_gene: TRBJ2-1
d_gene: TRBD2
v_gene: TRBV15

CDR3nt: TGTGCCAGCAGCCCCCAGGGGACTAGCAGGAATACGCAGTATTTT
CDR3aa: CASSPQGTSRNTQYF
abundance: -
j_gene: TRBJ2-3
d_gene: TRBD2
v_gene: TRBV11-3

CDR3nt: TGTGCCAGCAGCGTAGCTGGGGGGGCACCTAGCACAGATACGCAGTATTTT
CDR3aa: CASSVAGGAPSTDTQYF
abundance: -
j_gene: TRBJ2-3
d_gene: -
v_gene: TRBV9

CDR3nt: TGCGCCAGCAGCTACGGACAGGGGTTGGATTACGAGCAGTACTTC
CDR3aa: CASSYGQGLDYEQYF
abundance: -
j_gene: TRBJ2-7
d_gene: TRBD1
v_gene: TRBV4-1

CDR3nt: TGCGCCAGCAGCCGACAGGGGGACCTATCCTACGAGCAGTACTTC
CDR3aa: CASSRQGDLSYEQYF
abundance: -
j_gene: TRBJ2-7
d_gene: TRBD1
v_gene: TRBV5-1

CDR3nt: TGTGCCAGCAGCTTAGGGACCTCCGACGAGCAGTACTTC
CDR3aa: CASSLGTSDEQYF
abundance: few
j_gene: TRBJ2-7
d_gene: -
v_gene: TRBV7-6

CDR3nt: TGTGCCAGCAGTCCTTACCAGAATTCAAGGTACTACGAGCAGTACTTC
CDR3aa: CASSPYQNSRYYEQYF
abundance: -
j_gene: TRBJ2-7
d_gene: -
v_gene: TRBV27

CDR3nt: TGTGCCATCAGTGAGCTGAAGGGCCAAGGGAACGAGCAGTACTTC
CDR3aa: CAISELKGQGNEQYF
abundance: -
j_gene: TRBJ2-7
d_gene: -
v_gene: TRBV10-3

CDR3nt: TGTGCCAGCAGCTTCGGGGGAGGGAGTGAGCAGTACTTC
CDR3aa: CASSFGGGSEQYF
abundance: -
j_gene: TRBJ2-7
d_gene: TRBD2
v_gene: TRBV13